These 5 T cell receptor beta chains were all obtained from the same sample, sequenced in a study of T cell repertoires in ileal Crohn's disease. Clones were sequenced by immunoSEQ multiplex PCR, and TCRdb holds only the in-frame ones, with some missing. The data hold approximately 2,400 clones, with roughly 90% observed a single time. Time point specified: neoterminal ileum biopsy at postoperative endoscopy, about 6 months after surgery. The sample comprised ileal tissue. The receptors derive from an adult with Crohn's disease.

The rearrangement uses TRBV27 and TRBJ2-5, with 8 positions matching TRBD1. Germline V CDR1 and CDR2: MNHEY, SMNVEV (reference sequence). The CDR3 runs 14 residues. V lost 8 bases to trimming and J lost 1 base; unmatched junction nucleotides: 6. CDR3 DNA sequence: TGTGCCAGCTCCGGGACAGGCATCCAAGAGACCCAGTACTTC. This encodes CASSGTGIQETQYF.

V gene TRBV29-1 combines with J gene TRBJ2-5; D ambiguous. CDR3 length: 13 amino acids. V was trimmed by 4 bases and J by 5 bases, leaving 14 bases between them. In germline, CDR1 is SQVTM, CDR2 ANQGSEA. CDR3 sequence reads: CSVGLSQGETQYF. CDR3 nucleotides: TGCAGCGTTGGTCTATCTCAAGGGGAGACCCAGTACTTC.

The CDR3 DNA reads TGTGCCAGCCTGGGGCAGAACTATGGCTACACCTTC. Protein: CASLGQNYGYTF. This chain connects TRBV28 to TRBJ1-2; TRBD1 might be the D (5 bases). V dropped 8 bases and J dropped 2 bases, with 9 bases sitting between them. The CDR3 sequence is 12 residues long. CDR1 MDHEN and CDR2 SYDVKM come from the germline V gene.

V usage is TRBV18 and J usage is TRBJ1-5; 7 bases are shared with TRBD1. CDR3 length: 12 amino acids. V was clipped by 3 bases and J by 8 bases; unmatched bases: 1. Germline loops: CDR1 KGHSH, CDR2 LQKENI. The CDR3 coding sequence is TGTGCCAGCTCACCTACAGGGGAGCCCCAGCATTTT. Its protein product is CASSPTGEPQHF.

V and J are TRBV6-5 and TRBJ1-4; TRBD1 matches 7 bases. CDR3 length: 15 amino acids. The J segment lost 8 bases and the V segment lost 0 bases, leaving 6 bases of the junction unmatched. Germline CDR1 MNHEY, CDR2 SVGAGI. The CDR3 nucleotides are TGTGCCAGCAGTTACTCCACAGGGGTTGGAGAAAAACTGTTTTTT. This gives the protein CASSYSTGVGEKLFF.